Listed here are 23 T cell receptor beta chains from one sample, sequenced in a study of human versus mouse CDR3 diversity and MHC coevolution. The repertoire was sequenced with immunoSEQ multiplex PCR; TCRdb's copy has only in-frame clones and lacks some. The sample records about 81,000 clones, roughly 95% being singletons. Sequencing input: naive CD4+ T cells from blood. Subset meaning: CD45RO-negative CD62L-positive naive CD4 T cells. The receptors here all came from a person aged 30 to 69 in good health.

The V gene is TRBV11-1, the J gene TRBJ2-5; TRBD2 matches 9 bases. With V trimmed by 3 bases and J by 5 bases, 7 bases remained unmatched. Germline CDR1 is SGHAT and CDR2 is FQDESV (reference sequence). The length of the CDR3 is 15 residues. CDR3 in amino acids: CASSFGAGGPETQYF. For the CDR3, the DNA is TGTGCCAGCAGCTTTGGAGCGGGGGGCCCTGAGACCCAGTACTTC.

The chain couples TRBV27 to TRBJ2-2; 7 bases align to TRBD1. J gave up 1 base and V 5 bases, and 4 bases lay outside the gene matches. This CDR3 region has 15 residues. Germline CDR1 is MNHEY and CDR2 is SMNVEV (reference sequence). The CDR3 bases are TGTGCCAGCAGTCTCAGGGGGAGGAACACCGGGGAGCTGTTTTTT. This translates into CASSLRGRNTGELFF.

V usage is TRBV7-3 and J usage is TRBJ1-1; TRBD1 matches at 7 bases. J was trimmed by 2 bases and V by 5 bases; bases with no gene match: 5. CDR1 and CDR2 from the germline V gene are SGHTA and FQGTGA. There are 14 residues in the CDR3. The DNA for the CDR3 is TGTGCCAGCAGCGCGACAGGGATTAACACTGAAGCTTTCTTT. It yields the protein CASSATGINTEAFF.

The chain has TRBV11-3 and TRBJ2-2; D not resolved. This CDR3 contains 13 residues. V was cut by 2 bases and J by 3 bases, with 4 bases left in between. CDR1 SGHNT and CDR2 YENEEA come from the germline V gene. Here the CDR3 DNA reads TGTGCCAGCAGCTTACAGGACACCGGGGAGCTGTTTTTT. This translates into CASSLQDTGELFF.

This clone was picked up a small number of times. The CDR3 sequence is CASTGGRRQYF. The CDR3 coding sequence is TGTGCCAGCACTGGCGGGAGAAGGCAGTATTTT. This chain uses TRBV27 with TRBJ2-3; 7 bases map to TRBD2. The CDR3 runs to 11 residues. Trimming at V came to 7 bases and at J to 11 bases, leaving 6 bases not matched to a gene. Germline CDR1 is MNHEY and CDR2 is SMNVEV (reference sequence).

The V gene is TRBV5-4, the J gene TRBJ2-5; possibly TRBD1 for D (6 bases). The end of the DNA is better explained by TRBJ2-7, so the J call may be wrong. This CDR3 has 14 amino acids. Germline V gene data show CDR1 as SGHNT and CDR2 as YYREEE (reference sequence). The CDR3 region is CASSLETGKYEQYF. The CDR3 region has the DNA TGTGCCAGCAGCTTGGAAACAGGGAAATACGAGCAGTACTTC.

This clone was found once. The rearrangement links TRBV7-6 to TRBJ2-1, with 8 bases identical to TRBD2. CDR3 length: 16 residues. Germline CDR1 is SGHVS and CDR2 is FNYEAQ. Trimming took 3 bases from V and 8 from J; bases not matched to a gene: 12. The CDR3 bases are TGTGCCAGCAGCTTTTCCACCGGGACTAGTGTTCATGAGCAGTTCTTC. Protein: CASSFSTGTSVHEQFF.

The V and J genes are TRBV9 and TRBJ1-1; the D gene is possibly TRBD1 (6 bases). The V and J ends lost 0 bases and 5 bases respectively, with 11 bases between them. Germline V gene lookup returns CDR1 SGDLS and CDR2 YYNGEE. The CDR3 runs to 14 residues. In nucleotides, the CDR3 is TGTGCCAGCAGCGTAGGGACAGTCGGGACTGAAGCTTTCTTT. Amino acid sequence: CASSVGTVGTEAFF.

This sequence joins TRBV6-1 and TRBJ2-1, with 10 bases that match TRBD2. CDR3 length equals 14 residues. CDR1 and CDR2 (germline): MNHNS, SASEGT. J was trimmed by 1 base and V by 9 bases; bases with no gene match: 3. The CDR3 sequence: CASKAGGSYNEQFF. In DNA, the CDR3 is TGTGCCAGTAAAGCGGGGGGGTCCTACAATGAGCAGTTCTTC.

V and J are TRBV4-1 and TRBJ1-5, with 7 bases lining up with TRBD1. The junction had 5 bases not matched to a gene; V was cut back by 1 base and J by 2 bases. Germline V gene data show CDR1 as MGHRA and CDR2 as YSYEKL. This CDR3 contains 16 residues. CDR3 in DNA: TGCGCCAGCAGCCAAGTCGCAGGGGGAGGCAATCAGCCCCAGCATTTT. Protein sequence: CASSQVAGGGNQPQHF.

The DNA of the CDR3 is TGTGCCAGCAGCTTACAGGGCGATGAGCAGTTCTTC. As protein: CASSLQGDEQFF. The V gene is TRBV7-9, the J gene TRBJ2-1, with D possibly TRBD1 on 5 matching bases. The length of the CDR3 is 12 residues. V was clipped by 2 bases and J by 8 bases, with 7 bases between them. Per germline, CDR1 SEHNR and CDR2 FQNEAQ (reference sequence).

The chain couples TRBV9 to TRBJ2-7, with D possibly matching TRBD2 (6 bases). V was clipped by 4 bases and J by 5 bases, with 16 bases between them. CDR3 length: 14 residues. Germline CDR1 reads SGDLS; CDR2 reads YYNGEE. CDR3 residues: CASSRGDSYHEQYF. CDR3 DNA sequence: TGTGCCAGCAGCCGAGGGGACTCGTACCACGAGCAGTACTTC.

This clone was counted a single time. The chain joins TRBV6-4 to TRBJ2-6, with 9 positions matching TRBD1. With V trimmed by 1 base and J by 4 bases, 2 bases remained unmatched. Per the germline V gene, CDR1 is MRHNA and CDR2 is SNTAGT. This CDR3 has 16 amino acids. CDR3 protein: CASSDFDRGGANVLTF. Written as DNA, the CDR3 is TGTGCCAGCAGTGACTTTGACAGGGGGGGGGCCAACGTCCTGACTTTC.

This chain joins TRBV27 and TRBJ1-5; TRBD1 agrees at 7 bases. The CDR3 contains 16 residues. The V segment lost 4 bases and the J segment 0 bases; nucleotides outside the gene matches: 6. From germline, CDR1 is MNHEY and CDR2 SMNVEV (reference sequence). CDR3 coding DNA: TGTGCCAGCAGTTCCCAACAGGGGTATAGCAATCAGCCCCAGCATTTT. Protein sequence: CASSSQQGYSNQPQHF.

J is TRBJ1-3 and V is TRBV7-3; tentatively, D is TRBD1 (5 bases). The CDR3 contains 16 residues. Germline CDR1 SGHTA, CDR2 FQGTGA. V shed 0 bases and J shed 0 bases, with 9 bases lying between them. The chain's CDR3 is CASSLTPGGSGNTIYF. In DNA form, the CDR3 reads TGTGCCAGCAGCTTAACCCCCGGGGGCTCTGGAAACACCATATATTTT.

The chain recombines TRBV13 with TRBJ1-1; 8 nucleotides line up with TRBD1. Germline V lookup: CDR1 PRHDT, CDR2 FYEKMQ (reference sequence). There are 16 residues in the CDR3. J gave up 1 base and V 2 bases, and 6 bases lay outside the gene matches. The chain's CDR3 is CASSLRTGRGNTEAFF. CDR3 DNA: TGTGCCAGCAGCTTAAGGACAGGGAGGGGGAACACTGAAGCTTTCTTT.

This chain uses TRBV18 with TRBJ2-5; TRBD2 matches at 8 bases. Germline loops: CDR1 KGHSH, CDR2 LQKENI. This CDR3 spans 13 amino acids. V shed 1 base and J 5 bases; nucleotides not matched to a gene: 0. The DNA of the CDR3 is TGTGCCAGCTCACCACGCGGGAGGGAGACCCAGTACTTC. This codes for CASSPRGRETQYF.

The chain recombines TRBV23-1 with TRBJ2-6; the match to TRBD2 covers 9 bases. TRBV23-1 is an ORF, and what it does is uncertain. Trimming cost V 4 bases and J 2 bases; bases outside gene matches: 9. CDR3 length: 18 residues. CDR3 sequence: CASSPRLRGGTGANVLTF. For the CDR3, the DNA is TGCGCCAGCAGTCCCCGACTGCGGGGGGGCACTGGGGCCAACGTCCTGACTTTC.

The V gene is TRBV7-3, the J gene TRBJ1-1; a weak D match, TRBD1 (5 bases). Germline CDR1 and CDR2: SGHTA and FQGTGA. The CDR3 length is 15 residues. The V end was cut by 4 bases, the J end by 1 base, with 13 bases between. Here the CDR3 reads CASSSTGGTNTEAFF. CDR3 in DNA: TGTGCCAGCAGCTCGACGGGGGGTACGAACACTGAAGCTTTCTTT.

CDR3 sequence (DNA): TGTGCCAGCAGTCATCAGGGGTATGGCTACACCTTC. Translation gives CASSHQGYGYTF. The V and J genes are TRBV28 and TRBJ1-2; perhaps TRBD1 as D (6 bases). CDR1 is MDHEN and CDR2 is SYDVKM in the germline V gene. The CDR3 spans 12 residues. Trimming removed 5 bases from V and 5 bases from J, with 9 bases in between.

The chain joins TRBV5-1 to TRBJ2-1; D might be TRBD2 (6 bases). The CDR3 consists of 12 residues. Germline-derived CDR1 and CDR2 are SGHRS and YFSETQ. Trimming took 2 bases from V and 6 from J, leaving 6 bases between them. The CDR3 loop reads CASSFGGNEQFF. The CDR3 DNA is TGCGCCAGCAGCTTCGGGGGCAATGAGCAGTTCTTC.

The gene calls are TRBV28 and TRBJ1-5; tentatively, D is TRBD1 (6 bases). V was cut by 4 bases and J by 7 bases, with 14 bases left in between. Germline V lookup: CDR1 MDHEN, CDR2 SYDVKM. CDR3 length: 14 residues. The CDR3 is CASSWIQGRQPQHF. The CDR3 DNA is TGTGCCAGCAGTTGGATACAGGGCCGCCAGCCCCAGCATTTT.

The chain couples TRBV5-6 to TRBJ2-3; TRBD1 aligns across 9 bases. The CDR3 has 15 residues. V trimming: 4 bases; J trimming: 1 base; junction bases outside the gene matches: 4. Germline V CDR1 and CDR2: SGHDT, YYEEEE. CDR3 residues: CASSSRDRGTDTQYF. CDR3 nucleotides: TGTGCCAGCAGCAGCCGGGACAGGGGCACAGATACGCAGTATTTT.